This entry is about one T cell receptor beta chain. The sample originates from a study of blood T cell repertoires in COVID-19. On the study more broadly: COVID-19 samples collected from the United States, Italy and Spain covered acute and convalescent phases. T cells, B-cell-depleted T cells, or PBMCs provided the cDNA or gDNA that served as material.

V gave up 4 bases and J gave up 0 bases; unmatched junction bases: 5. The germline V gene encodes CDR1 KGHSH and CDR2 LQKENI. This CDR3 contains 18 residues. In the original processing: Quantification of nucleated cells was approximated via reference gene primer amplification. The table came from immunoSEQ multiplex PCR; TCRdb's copy has only in-frame clones and leaves some out. V and J calls and clone size are those listed in that table; D and trimming were worked out from the DNA. The sample includes hundreds of thousands of clones, 70% to 90% seen only once; the top ten take over 1%. The origin of this receptor is a man aged 70-80 years with acute or convalescent COVID-19. The V gene is TRBV18, the J gene TRBJ2-1, with 14 bases fitting TRBD2. Source material: peripheral blood. The CDR3 loop is CASSLRLAGGSSYNEQFF. CDR3 sequence (DNA): TGTGCCAGCTCACTGCGACTAGCGGGAGGGAGCTCCTACAATGAGCAGTTCTTC.